The clone carrying this TCR beta chain was found once. With 60 Vbeta and 13 Jbeta primers, the PCR was carried out. TCRdb's table, derived via immunoSEQ multiplex PCR, lists solely in-frame clones and lacks some. This table holds about 120,000 clones, 60% to 85% found once. The V gene's germline CDR1 is MDHEN and CDR2 SYDVKM. Trimming removed 5 bases from V and 3 bases from J, with 22 bases in between. The CDR3 runs to 17 residues. The source of the sample is a study of cytomegalovirus exposure and HLA in healthy donors. The specimen was PBMCs. The receptor's source is a woman under 30 in good health and CMV-seronegative. The chain recombines TRBV28 with TRBJ1-1; TRBD1 might be the D (6 bases). This CDR3 reads CASSPSTGTTSYTEAFF. The CDR3 DNA sequence: TGTGCCAGCAGTCCCTCGACCGGGACAACTAGTTACACTGAAGCTTTCTTT.